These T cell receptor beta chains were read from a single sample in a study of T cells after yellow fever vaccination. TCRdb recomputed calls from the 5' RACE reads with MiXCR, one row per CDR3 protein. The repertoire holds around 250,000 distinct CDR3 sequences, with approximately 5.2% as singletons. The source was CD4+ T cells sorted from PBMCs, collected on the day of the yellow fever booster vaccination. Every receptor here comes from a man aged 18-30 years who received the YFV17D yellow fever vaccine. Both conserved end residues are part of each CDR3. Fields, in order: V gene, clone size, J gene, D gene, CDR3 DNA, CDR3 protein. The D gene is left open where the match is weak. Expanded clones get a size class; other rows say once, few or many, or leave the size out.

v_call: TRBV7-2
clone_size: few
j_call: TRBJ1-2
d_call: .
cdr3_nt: TGTGCCAGCAGCTTAGCCTGGACGGGGTATGGCTACACCTTC
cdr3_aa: CASSLAWTGYGYTF

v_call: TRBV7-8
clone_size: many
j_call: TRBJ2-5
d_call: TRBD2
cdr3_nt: TGTGCCAGCAGCCGCCCGACTAGCGGGGTGGAGACCCAGTACTTC
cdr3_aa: CASSRPTSGVETQYF

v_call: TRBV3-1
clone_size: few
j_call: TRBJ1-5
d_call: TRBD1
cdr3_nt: TGTGCCAGCAGCCAATTTACAGGGGACAATCAGCCCCAGCATTTT
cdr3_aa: CASSQFTGDNQPQHF

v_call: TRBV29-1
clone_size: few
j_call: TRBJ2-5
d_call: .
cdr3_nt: TGCAGCGTGGCCACCCCCTGGGAGACCCAGCACTTC
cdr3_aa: CSVATPWETQHF

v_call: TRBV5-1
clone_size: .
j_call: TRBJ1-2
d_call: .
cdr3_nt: TGCGCCAGCAGCCCGTTAGGTGGCGCTGGGAGCTATGGCTACACCTTC
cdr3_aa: CASSPLGGAGSYGYTF

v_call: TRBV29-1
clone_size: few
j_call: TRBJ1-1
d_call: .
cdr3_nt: TGCAGCGTTAAACTGAGACTAGGAATGACTGAAGCTTTCTTT
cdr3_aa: CSVKLRLGMTEAFF

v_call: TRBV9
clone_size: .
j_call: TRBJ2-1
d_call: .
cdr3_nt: TGTGCCAGCAGCGTAACGCAAGCATCCTACAATGAGCAGTTCTTC
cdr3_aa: CASSVTQASYNEQFF

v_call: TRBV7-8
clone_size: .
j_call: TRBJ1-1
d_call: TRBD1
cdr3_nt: TGTGCCAGCAGCGCCCGGACAGGACCGAACACTGAAGCTTTCTTT
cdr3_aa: CASSARTGPNTEAFF

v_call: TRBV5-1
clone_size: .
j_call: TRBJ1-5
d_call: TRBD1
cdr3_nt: TGCGCCAGCAGCCTGACAGGGCTTGCTAACCAGCCCCAGCATTTT
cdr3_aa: CASSLTGLANQPQHF

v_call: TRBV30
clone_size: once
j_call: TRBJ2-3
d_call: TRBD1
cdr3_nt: TGTGCCTGGAGTGTCGGAGACAGGGGCAACACAGAAACGCAGTATTTT
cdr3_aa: CAWSVGDRGNTETQYF

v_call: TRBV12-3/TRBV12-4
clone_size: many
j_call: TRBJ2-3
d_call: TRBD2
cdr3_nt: TGTGCCAGCAGTTTTCGGCGGGGGGAAATCCCGCAGTATTTT
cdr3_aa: CASSFRRGEIPQYF

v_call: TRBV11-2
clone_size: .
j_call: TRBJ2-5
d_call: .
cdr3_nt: TGTGCCAGCAGTTTCACGACCCCCGGGCGGACCCAGTACTTC
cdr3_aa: CASSFTTPGRTQYF

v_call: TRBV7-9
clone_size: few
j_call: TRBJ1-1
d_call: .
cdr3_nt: TGTGCCAGCAGCCCCCGAGGGTGGTCGAACACTGAAGCTTTCTTT
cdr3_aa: CASSPRGWSNTEAFF

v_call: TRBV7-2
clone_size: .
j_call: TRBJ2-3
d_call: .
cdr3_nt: TGTGCCACTCAAAGGCTAACTAGCACAGATACGCAGTATTTT
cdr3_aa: CATQRLTSTDTQYF

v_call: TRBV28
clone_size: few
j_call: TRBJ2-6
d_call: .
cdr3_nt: TGTGCCAGCACAAAGGCTGGGGCCAACGTCCTGACTTTC
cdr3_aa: CASTKAGANVLTF

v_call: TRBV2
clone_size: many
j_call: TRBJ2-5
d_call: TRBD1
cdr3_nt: TGTGCCAGCGGCTACTCGACAGGGCGGCAAGAGACCCAGTACTTC
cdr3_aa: CASGYSTGRQETQYF

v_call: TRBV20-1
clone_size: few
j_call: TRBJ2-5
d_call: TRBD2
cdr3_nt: TGCAGTGCTAGTTCTAGCGGGGGGGCCTCGGAGACCCAGTACTTC
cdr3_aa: CSASSSGGASETQYF

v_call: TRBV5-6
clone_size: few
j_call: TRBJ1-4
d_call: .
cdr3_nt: TGTGCCAGCAGCCCAAGAACGAATAATGAAAAACTGTTTTTT
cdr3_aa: CASSPRTNNEKLFF

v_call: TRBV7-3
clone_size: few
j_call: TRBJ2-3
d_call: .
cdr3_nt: TGTGCCAGCAGCTTATACCCCTCGGGGACAGATACGCAGTATTTT
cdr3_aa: CASSLYPSGTDTQYF

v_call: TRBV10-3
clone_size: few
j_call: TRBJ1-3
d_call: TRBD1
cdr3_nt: TGTGCCATCAGTAGACAGGGAACTGGAAACACCATATATTTT
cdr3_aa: CAISRQGTGNTIYF

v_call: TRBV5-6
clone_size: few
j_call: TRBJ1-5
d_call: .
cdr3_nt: TGTGCCAGCAGTTCCTTAGATCAGCCCCAGCATTTT
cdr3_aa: CASSSLDQPQHF

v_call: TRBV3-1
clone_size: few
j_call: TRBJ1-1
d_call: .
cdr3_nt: TGTGCCAGCAGCGAAGACAGGTTTGAAGCTTTCTTT
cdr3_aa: CASSEDRFEAFF

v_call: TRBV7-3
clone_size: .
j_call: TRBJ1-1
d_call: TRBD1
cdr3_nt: TGTGCCAGCAGCCGGAGAGGGACAGATGAAGCTTTCTTT
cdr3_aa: CASSRRGTDEAFF

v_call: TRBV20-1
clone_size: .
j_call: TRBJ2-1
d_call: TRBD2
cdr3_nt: TGCAGTGCTAGAGAGAGGGCGGGGGGGAACAATGAGCAGTTCTTC
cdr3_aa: CSARERAGGNNEQFF

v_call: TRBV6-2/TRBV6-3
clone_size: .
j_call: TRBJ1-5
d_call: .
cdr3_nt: TGTGCCAGCAGTTACGGTGGGACCACAAATCAGCCCCAGCATTTT
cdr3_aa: CASSYGGTTNQPQHF

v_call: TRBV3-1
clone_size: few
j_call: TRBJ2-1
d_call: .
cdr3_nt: TGTGCCAGCTCGTCGACCGAATACAATGAGCAGTTCTTC
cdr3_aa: CASSSTEYNEQFF

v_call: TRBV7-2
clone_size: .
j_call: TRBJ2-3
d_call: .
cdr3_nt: TGTGCCAGCAGCTTAACCCCCTGGGATACGCAGTATTTT
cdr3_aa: CASSLTPWDTQYF

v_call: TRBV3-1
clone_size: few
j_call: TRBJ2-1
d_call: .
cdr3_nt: TGTGCCAGCAGCCGGGGGATCGGGGATGAGCAGTTCTTC
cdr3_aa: CASSRGIGDEQFF

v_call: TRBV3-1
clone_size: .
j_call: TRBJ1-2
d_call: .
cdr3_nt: TGTGCCAGCAGCCTCAGGAACTATGGCTACACCTTC
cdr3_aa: CASSLRNYGYTF

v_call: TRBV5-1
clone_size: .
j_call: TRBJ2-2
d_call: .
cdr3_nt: TGCGCCAGCAGCTTGCCAAGCCCAGGGCGAGGAGGAGCCCTCCGCGGGGAGCTGTTTTTT
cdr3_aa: CASSLPSPGRGGALRGELFF

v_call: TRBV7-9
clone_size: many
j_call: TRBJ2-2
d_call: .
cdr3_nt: TGTGCCAGCAGCTTAGAAGAGTACGTCCCAGAGAGCACCGGGGAGCTGTTTTTT
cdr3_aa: CASSLEEYVPESTGELFF

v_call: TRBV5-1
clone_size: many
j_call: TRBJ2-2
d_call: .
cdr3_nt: TGCGCCAGCAGGCAAACCGGGGAGCTGTTTTTT
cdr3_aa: CASRQTGELFF

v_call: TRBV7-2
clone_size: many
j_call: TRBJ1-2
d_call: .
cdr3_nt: TGTGCCAGCAGCTTCAACGATCAGGGCGGCTACACCTTC
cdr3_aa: CASSFNDQGGYTF

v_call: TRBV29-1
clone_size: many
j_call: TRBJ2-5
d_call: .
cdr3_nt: TGCAGCGCGGACCCCCAAGAGACCCAGTACTTC
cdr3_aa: CSADPQETQYF

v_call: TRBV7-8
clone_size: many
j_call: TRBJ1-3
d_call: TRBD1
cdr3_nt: TGTGCCAGCAGCCAAGACAGGGTTTTAGGAAACACCATATATTTT
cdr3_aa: CASSQDRVLGNTIYF

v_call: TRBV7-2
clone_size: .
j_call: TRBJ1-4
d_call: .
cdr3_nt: TGTGCCAGCAGCTTAGCTCCCGGGGCTAAAAAACTGTTTTTT
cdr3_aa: CASSLAPGAKKLFF

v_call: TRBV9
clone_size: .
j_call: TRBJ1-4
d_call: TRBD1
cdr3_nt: TGTGCCAGCAGCGGACAGGGGGCTAGTGAAAAACTGTTTTTT
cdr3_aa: CASSGQGASEKLFF